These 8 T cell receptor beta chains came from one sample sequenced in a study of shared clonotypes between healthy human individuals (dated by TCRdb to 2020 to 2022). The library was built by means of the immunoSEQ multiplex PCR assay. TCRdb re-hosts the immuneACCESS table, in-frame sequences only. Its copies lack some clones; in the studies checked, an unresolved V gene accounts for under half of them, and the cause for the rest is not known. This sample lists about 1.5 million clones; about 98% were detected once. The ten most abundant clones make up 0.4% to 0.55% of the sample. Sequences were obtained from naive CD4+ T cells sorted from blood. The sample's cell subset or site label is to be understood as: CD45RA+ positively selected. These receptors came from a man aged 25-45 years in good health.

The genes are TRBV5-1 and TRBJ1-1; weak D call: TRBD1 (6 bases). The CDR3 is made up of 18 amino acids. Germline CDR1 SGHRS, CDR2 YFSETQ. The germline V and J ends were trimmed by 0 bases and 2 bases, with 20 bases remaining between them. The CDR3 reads CASSLGGVARGSNTEAFF. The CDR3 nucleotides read TGCGCCAGCAGCTTGGGAGGTGTTGCCAGGGGATCCAACACTGAAGCTTTCTTT.

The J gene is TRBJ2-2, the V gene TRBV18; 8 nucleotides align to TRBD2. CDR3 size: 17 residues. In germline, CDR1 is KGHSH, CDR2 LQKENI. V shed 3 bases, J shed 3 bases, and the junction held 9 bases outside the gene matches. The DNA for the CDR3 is TGTGCCAGCTCACCGGTCCTTCGGGAGGGCGACACCGGGGAGCTGTTTTTT. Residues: CASSPVLREGDTGELFF.

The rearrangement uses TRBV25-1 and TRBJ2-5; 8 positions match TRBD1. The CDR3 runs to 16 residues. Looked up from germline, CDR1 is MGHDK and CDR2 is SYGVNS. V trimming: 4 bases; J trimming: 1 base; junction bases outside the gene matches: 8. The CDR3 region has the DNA TGTGCCAGCAGTGCACGGTCAACAGGGGGCCAAGAGACCCAGTACTTC. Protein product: CASSARSTGGQETQYF.

In DNA, the CDR3 is TGTGCCAGCAGTTTCACCCCCCCGGGGATAGCCGCCAGGGAGCTGTTTTTT. Translating it yields CASSFTPPGIAARELFF. This chain uses TRBV27 with TRBJ2-2; tentatively, D is TRBD2 (5 bases). Trimming removed 3 bases from V and 9 bases from J, with 23 bases in between. The CDR3 contains 17 residues. Germline V gene data show CDR1 as MNHEY and CDR2 as SMNVEV (reference sequence).

CDR3 bases: TGTGCCAGCAGCTTAGGGACAGGCCAAGAGACCCAGTACTTC. This translates into CASSLGTGQETQYF. This rearrangement joins TRBV7-8 to TRBJ2-5; 7 nucleotides align to TRBD1. The V gene end was trimmed by 1 base and the J gene end by 1 base; junction bases not matched to a gene: 0. This CDR3 has 14 residues. Germline-derived CDR1 and CDR2 are SGHVS and FQNEAQ.

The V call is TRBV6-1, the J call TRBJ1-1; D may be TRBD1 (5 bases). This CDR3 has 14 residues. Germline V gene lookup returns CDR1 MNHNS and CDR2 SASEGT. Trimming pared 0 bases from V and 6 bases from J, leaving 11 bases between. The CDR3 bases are TGTGCCAGCAGTGAAGCGCGGGGACGGGCTGAAGCTTTCTTT. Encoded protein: CASSEARGRAEAFF.

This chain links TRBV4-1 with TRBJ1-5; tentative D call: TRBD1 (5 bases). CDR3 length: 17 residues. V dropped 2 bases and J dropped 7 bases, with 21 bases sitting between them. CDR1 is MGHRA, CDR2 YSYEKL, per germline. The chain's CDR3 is CASSQRSAGLGIQPQHF. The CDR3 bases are TGCGCCAGCAGCCAACGATCGGCAGGGCTAGGGATCCAGCCCCAGCATTTT.

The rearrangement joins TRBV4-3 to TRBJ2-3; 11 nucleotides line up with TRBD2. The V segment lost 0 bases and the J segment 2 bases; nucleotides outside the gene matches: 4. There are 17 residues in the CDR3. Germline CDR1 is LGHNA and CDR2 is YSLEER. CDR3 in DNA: TGCGCCAGCAGCCAAGATCTAGCGGGAGGCTACACAGATACGCAGTATTTT. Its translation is CASSQDLAGGYTDTQYF.